This paragraph covers one TCR beta chain sequence. This clonotype was counted at least ten times. Its target antigen remains unknown. One base away there is no much larger clone; base qualities are not given. The run used an Illumina HiSeq 1500. TCRdb passed the public sequencing reads through fastp at Q25 and MiXCR, retaining productive beta sequences. Every distinct CDR3 protein forms one entry, paired with its most common genes and DNA. The sample table contains fewer than 200,000 distinct CDR3 sequences; only one count was recorded for roughly 9.8% of them. The ten largest clones represent about 4.6% of the sample. V was cut back by 2 bases and J by 5 bases, leaving a gap of 4 bases between them. Per the germline V gene, SGHVS is the CDR1 and FQNEAQ is the CDR2. From cysteine to phenylalanine, the CDR3 is 11 amino acids long. Only CDR3 DNA remains: 33 bases, in frame from the first base. This record comes from a study of T cell repertoires in cytomegalovirus infection (dated by TCRdb to between 2018 and 2021). General notes on the study: The HLA type of each donor mattered for the analysis, because public TCR beta signatures pointed to carriage of CMV infection along with the matching HLA type.

What the work shows at the level of the full study, not this receptor alone: Carriers of CMV infection plus the relevant HLA type were discriminated by the cumulative frequency of public TCR beta family members in the study cohort and in an independent approximately 400-donor cohort. In the ex vivo response, HLA-C-restricted CMV-specific TCR beta clonotypes were dominant, and in two of eight donors the single most frequent clonotype came from this HLA-C-restricted group.

This receptor was identified in a human donor in good health (CMV status not recorded). Some clones in this sample may be carry-over from other donors' samples. Sequenced input: PBMCs. The sequence is built from TRBV7-8 and TRBJ2-7, with no confident D gene call. Here is the DNA: TGTGCCAGCAGCTTAAACGACGAGCAGTACTTC. This is translated as CASSLNDEQYF.